Listed below are T cell receptor beta chains from one sample, sequenced in a study of CD8 T cells in Susac syndrome. TCRdb reanalysed the immunoSEQ multiplex PCR reads using MiXCR and keeps one entry per CDR3 protein. The table shows around 120,000 distinct CDR3 sequences, with more than 85% occurring only once. The specimen sequenced was CD4+ T cells from PBMCs. The receptors stem from a human donor with multiple sclerosis. Both conserved end residues are part of each CDR3. D genes are given only for firm matches. Only some rows state a clone size, as once, few, many or a class for expanded clones.

size	D	J	V	DNA	CDR3
-	TRBD1	TRBJ2-1	TRBV7-2	TGTGCCAGCAGCCGCCGACAGGGGGCCAATGAGCAGTTCTTC	CASSRRQGANEQFF
-	TRBD2	TRBJ2-7	TRBV11-2	TGTGCCAGCAGCGGGGCACCCTGGACTAGCGGGGGTGCATCCGAGCAGTACTTC	CASSGAPWTSGGASEQYF
-	TRBD1	TRBJ2-2	TRBV5-1	TGCGCCAGCAGCTCTAACCCGCGTCCGGGACAGGGCGGAACCGGGGAGCTGTTTTTT	CASSSNPRPGQGGTGELFF
-	-	TRBJ1-1	TRBV29-1	TGCAGCGTTCCAAACTGGAAAGGACCTGGGAACACTGAAGCTTTCTTT	CSVPNWKGPGNTEAFF
-	-	TRBJ1-1	TRBV5-1	TGCGCCAGCAGCCCTGGCAGCGGGAACACTGAAGCTTTCTTT	CASSPGSGNTEAFF
once	TRBD2	TRBJ2-1	TRBV6-2/TRBV6-3	TGTGCCAGCAGTTACCATAGCGGGGGGATGAATGAGCAGTTCTTC	CASSYHSGGMNEQFF
few	-	TRBJ2-5	TRBV6-1	TGTGCCAGCAGTCCCCCCCTCAAGCCGGAGCGTCCCCAGTACTTC	CASSPPLKPERPQYF
-	-	TRBJ2-6	TRBV4-2	TGTGCCAGCAGCCAAGATCCCCGGCAGGGGAGCTCTGGGGCCAACGTCCTGACTTTC	CASSQDPRQGSSGANVLTF
-	TRBD1	TRBJ1-5	TRBV6-1	TGTGCCAGCATCCTTACCGGGGACAGGAGATCCAATCAGCCCCAGCATTTT	CASILTGDRRSNQPQHF
once	-	TRBJ1-1	TRBV19	TGTGCCAGTAGCATAGGCCGAACGAACACTGAAGCTTTCTTT	CASSIGRTNTEAFF
-	-	TRBJ1-1	TRBV2	TGTGCCAGCAATAAACAGGGCGGGTTCACTGAAGCTTTCTTT	CASNKQGGFTEAFF
-	-	TRBJ1-1	TRBV5-6	TGTGCCAGCAGCCCCCCTCAAGGTGGCACTGAAGCTTTCTTT	CASSPPQGGTEAFF
-	-	TRBJ1-1	TRBV12-3/TRBV12-4	TGTATCAGCAGTTTTAGGATGCGGAACACTGAAGCTTTCTTT	CISSFRMRNTEAFF
-	-	TRBJ2-7	TRBV3-1	TGTGCCAGCAGCCAAGCCGCCCACGAGCAGTACTTC	CASSQAAHEQYF
once	TRBD1	TRBJ1-5	TRBV5-1	TGCGCCAGCTCGATGGACAGGGGTAGCCAGCCCCAGCATTTT	CASSMDRGSQPQHF
-	-	TRBJ2-7	TRBV7-9	TGTGCCAGCAGCTTAGAACAGTCCTACGAGCAGTACTTC	CASSLEQSYEQYF
-	-	TRBJ1-5	TRBV11-2	TGTGCCAGCAGCTTAGATAGAGGGAGCAATCAGCCCCAGCATTTT	CASSLDRGSNQPQHF
-	-	TRBJ2-1	TRBV11-2	TGTGCCAGCAGCTGGGTGTTCGCTGAGCAGTTCTTC	CASSWVFAEQFF
-	-	TRBJ2-4	TRBV20-1	TGCAGTGCTGGAAATAGCAAAAACATTCAGTACTTC	CSAGNSKNIQYF
-	-	TRBJ1-1	TRBV9	TGTGCCAGCAGCGCTATTATGGTGGGCACTGAAGCTTTCTTT	CASSAIMVGTEAFF
once	-	TRBJ1-1	TRBV7-9	TGTGCCAGCAGCCAAGGTAGCACTGAAGCTTTCTTT	CASSQGSTEAFF
-	TRBD1	TRBJ2-7	TRBV2	TGTGCCAGCAGCGGGGACAGGGTCCGATTTTACGAGCAGTACTTC	CASSGDRVRFYEQYF
-	-	TRBJ1-5	TRBV29-1	TGCAGCGTTGGGCATCAGCCCCAGCATTTT	CSVGHQPQHF
-	TRBD1	TRBJ2-7	TRBV2	TGTGCCAGCAGTCAACAGGGGCTGCCCGGGGAGCAGTACTTC	CASSQQGLPGEQYF
-	-	TRBJ2-1	TRBV20-1	TGCAGTGCTAGTACCCACTCCTACAATGAGCAGTTCTTC	CSASTHSYNEQFF
-	-	TRBJ1-2	TRBV5-6	TGTGCCAGCAGCTTCCAATCGGCTGAGGGAATCACCTTC	CASSFQSAEGITF
few	-	TRBJ2-7	TRBV29-1	TGCAGCGTTTCAGCTGGGGACTACGAGCAGTACTTC	CSVSAGDYEQYF
-	-	TRBJ2-7	TRBV7-9	TGTGCCAGCAGCTTCGAAGTCTACGAGCAGTACTTC	CASSFEVYEQYF
-	-	TRBJ2-7	TRBV6-2/TRBV6-3	TGTGCCAGCAGTTACTCCCCCCTCTACGAGCAGTACTTC	CASSYSPLYEQYF
-	-	TRBJ2-7	TRBV5-1	TGCGCCAGCAGCCCTGGGCCAGGGAGCTACTACGAGCAGTACTTC	CASSPGPGSYYEQYF
-	-	TRBJ1-1	TRBV25-1	TGTGCCAGCAGTGGTCGCACTGAAGCTTTCTTT	CASSGRTEAFF
-	TRBD1	TRBJ1-6	TRBV5-1	TGCGCCAGCAGCTTCCGGGACAGGACGAGCTCCTATAATTCACCCCTCCACTTT	CASSFRDRTSSYNSPLHF
-	TRBD1	TRBJ1-2	TRBV2	TGTGCCAGCAGTGAATCGGGACAGCTCCTGGCTAACTATGGCTACACCTTC	CASSESGQLLANYGYTF
few	-	TRBJ2-2	TRBV5-1	TGTGCCAGCAGTTTAGCCGGGGAGCTGTTTTTT	CASSLAGELFF
once	-	TRBJ2-7	TRBV3-1	TGTGCCAGCAGCCAAGATACGACACCCTCCTACGAGCAGTACTTC	CASSQDTTPSYEQYF
-	TRBD2	TRBJ2-2	TRBV4-3	TGCGCCAGCAGCCAAGACGGGGGGGCGGGCACCGGGGAGCTGTTTTTT	CASSQDGGAGTGELFF
-	TRBD1	TRBJ2-7	TRBV6-5	TGTGCCAGCAGTTACTCGATGGACAGGGGGGACGAGCAGTACTTC	CASSYSMDRGDEQYF
-	-	TRBJ2-1	TRBV10-3	TGTGCCATGGGGGTGGGGCGGTTGGATGAGCAGTTCTTC	CAMGVGRLDEQFF
-	-	TRBJ2-7	TRBV12-3/TRBV12-4	TGTGCCAGCAGTTCCCATTACGAGCAGTACTTC	CASSSHYEQYF